This section outlines one T cell receptor beta chain sequence together with its context. This receptor's antigen is unknown. Base qualities are not at hand, and no much larger clone is one base apart. This record belongs to a study of T cell changes during pregnancy in multiple sclerosis (dated by TCRdb to between 2017 and 2020). The study in broad terms: In women with multiple sclerosis, the researchers looked at how the T cell repertoire shifted as pregnancy progressed.

The germline V and J ends show losses of 9 bases and 1 base respectively, and no gene match explains 4 bases of the junction. For CDR1 and CDR2, the germline V gene (reference sequence) lists SEHNR and FQNEAQ. Reading from cysteine to phenylalanine, the CDR3 counts 14 amino acids. This entry keeps only the CDR3 DNA: 42 bases, framed from base 1. The protocol used for the library was the immunoSEQ multiplex PCR assay. The immuneACCESS repertoire file appears here via TCRdb, limited to in-frame rearrangements. These files lack a portion of the clones; in checked studies, under half of the deficit traces to unresolved V genes, and the cause of the others is not known. This sample lists about 17,000 clones; 80% to 90% were detected once. The leading ten clones occupy 10% of the sample.

This receptor was taken from a female donor in good health, enrolled as a control in a pregnancy study. Rearrangement joined TRBV7-9 to TRBJ2-3, and 10 bases in between align with TRBD2. The specimen comprised CD8+ T cells from peripheral blood mononuclear cells, sampled in the second trimester of pregnancy. The CDR3 reads CASERGGGTDTQYF. The DNA reads TGTGCCAGTGAGCGGGGGGGCGGCACAGATACGCAGTATTTT. The full variable domain, completed from the reference TRBV7-9 and TRBJ2-3 proteins outside the CDR3, reads DTGVSQNPRHKITKRGQNVTFRCDPISEHNRLYWYRQTLGQGPEFLTYFQNEAQLEKSRLLSDRFSAERPKGSFSTLEIQRTEQGDSAMYLCASERGGGTDTQYFGPGTRLTVL.